This T cell receptor beta chain is drawn from a study of cytomegalovirus exposure and HLA in healthy donors. Study-level information: There were about 85 million unique TCRs (from HLA-typed donors) in an early data release.

13 Jbeta primers and 60 Vbeta primers were used for the PCR. The assay was immunoSEQ multiplex PCR, and TCRdb's table has in-frame clones only and misses some. The sample has 150,000 to 200,000 clones; around four fifths are singletons. What was sequenced was PBMCs. The receptor was derived from a man aged 40-55 years in good health and CMV-seropositive.

This CDR3 reads CASSLASGAYNEQFF. The CDR3 region has the DNA TGCGCCAGCAGCTTGGCCAGCGGGGCGTACAATGAGCAGTTCTTC. The chain uses TRBV5-1 and TRBJ2-1; 7 positions agree with TRBD2. Germline values: CDR1 SGHRS, CDR2 YFSETQ. Trimming took 0 bases from V and 4 from J; bases not matched to a gene: 4. This CDR3 comprises 15 residues.